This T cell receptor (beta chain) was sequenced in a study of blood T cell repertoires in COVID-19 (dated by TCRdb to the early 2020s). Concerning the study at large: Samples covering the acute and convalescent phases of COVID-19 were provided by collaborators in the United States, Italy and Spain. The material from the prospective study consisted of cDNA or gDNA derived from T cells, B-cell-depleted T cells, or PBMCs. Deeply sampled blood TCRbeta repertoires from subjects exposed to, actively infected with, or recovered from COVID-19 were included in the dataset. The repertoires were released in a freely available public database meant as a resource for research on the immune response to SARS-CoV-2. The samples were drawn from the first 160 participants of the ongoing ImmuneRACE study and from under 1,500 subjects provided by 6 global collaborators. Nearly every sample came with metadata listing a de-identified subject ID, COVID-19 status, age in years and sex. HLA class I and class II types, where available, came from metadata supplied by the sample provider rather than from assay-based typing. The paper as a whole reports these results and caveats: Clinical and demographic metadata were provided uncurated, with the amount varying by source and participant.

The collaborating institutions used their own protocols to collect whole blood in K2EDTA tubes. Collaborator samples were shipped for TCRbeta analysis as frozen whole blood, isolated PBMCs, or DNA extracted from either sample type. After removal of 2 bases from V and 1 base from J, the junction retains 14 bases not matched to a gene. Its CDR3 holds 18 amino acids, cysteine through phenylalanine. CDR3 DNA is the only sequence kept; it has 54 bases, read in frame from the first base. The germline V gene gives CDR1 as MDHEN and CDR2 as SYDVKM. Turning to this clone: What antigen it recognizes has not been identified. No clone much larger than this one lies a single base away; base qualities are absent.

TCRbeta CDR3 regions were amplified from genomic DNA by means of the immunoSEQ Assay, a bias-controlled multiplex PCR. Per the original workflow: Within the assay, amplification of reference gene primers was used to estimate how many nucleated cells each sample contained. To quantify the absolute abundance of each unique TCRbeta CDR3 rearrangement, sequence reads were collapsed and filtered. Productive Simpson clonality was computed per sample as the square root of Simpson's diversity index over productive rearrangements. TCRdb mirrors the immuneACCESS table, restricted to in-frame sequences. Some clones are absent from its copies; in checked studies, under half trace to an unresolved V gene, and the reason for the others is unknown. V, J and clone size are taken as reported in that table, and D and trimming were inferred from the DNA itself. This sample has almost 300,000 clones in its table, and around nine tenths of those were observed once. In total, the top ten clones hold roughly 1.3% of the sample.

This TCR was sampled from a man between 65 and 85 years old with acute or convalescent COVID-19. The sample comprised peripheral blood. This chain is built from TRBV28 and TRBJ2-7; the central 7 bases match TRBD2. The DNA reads TGTGCCAGCAGTTTAATCCCAAGCGGGAACCCTACATCCTACGAGCAGTACTTC. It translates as CASSLIPSGNPTSYEQYF.